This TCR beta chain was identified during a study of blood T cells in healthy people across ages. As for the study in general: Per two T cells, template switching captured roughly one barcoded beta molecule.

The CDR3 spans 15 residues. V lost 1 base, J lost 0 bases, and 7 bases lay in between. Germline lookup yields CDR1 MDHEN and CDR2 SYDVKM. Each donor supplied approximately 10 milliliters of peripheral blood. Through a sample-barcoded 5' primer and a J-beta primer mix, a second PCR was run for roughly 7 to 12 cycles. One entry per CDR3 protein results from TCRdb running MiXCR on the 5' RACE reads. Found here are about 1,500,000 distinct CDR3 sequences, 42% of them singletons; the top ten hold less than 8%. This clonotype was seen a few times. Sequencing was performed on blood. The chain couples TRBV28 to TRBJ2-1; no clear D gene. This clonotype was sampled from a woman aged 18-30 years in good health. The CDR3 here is CASSLLLSSYNEQFF. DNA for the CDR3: TGTGCCAGCAGTTTATTATTAAGCTCCTACAATGAGCAGTTCTTC.